This entry lists 21 T cell receptor beta chains sequenced from one sample in a study of regulatory T cells in long-lasting Graves disease (dated by TCRdb to about 2021). The library was prepared using multiplex PCR. The instrument given in TCRdb is Illumina HiSeq 4000. TCR beta libraries were built with iRepertoire HTBI primers and Arm-PCR amplification of CDR3 regions. The public reads were quality trimmed at Q25 with fastp and then assembled into clones with MiXCR by TCRdb, keeping productive beta chains. Under each unique CDR3 protein, matching rows form one entry showing the most common genes and DNA. The sample has about 540,000 distinct CDR3 sequences on record, roughly 12% of them singletons. The top ten constitute roughly 9.7% of the sample. The sample's time point label, decoded: newly diagnosed GD, antithyroid drugs for less than 3 months. RNA was extracted from PBMCs in TRIzol for both TCR sequencing and RNA sequencing.

The sample was also reused in another study, on T cells in Graves' hyperthyroidism and ophthalmopathy.

Sequenced here: peripheral blood mononuclear cells (PBMCs), sampled at new diagnosis, from a patient treated with antithyroid drugs. The receptor set was obtained from a man aged 25 to 45 with Graves disease. Donor details come from another sample of the same person, matched by shared clones.

The chain has TRBV30 and TRBJ1-2, with D hard to call. Germline V gene lookup returns CDR1 GTSNPN and CDR2 SVGIG (reference sequence). V was pared by 2 bases and J by 7 bases, with 8 bases between. This CDR3 is 11 amino acids long. In nucleotides, the CDR3 is TGTGCCTGGAGTTCCTACCCTGGCTACACCTTC. It translates to CAWSSYPGYTF.

The chain links TRBV9 to TRBJ2-1, with D unclear. This CDR3 has 14 amino acids. Germline assignment: CDR1 SGDLS and CDR2 YYNGEE. With 0 bases removed from V and 2 bases from J, the gap between germline ends came to 6 bases. In nucleotides, the CDR3 is TGTGCCAGCAGCGTAGCTAGAGCCTACAATGAGCAGTTCTTC. This sequence encodes CASSVARAYNEQFF.

This clonotype was counted only a few times. The J gene is TRBJ2-2, the V gene TRBV9, with 12 positions matching TRBD2. Losses at the gene ends were 3 bases for V and 3 bases for J; bases not matched to a gene: 3. The CDR3 extends over 16 amino acids. CDR1 is SGDLS, CDR2 YYNGEE, per germline. DNA for the CDR3: TGTGCCAGCAGCGCGAGACTAGCGGGAGACACCGGGGAGCTGTTTTTT. Residues: CASSARLAGDTGELFF.

About this clonotype itself: A much more abundant neighbour one base away suggests this may be a read error. V usage is TRBV6-1 and J usage is TRBJ2-3; TRBD2 matches at 8 bases. J gave up 14 bases and V 6 bases, and 7 bases lay outside the gene matches. Germline V gives CDR1 MNHNS, CDR2 SASEGT. The CDR3 consists of 11 residues. The CDR3 loop reads CASRLADMPYF. As DNA, the CDR3 is TGTGCCAGCAGACTAGCGGACATGCCGTATTTT.

Many counts were recorded for this clonotype. The chain is built from TRBV12-3 or TRBV12-4 and TRBJ1-5; tentative D call: TRBD1 (6 bases). The CDR3 has 16 residues. Trimming left V 7 bases short and J 4 bases short, with 20 bases between. DNA of the CDR3: TGTGCCAGCACCGTCGGGGGGGGCGAGGGAAATCAGCCCCAGCATTTT. As protein: CASTVGGGEGNQPQHF.

The sample holds a few counts of this clonotype. The chain links TRBV7-8 to TRBJ2-1; D gene uncertain. The CDR3 is 12 residues long. CDR1 SGHVS and CDR2 FQNEAQ come from the germline V gene. V was cut by 5 bases and J by 9 bases, with 11 bases left in between. The CDR3 DNA reads TGTGCCAGCAGCGGGGTTGGCTCTGAGCAGTTCTTC. Its translation: CASSGVGSEQFF.

CDR3 sequence: CASSINRDSYEQYF. The CDR3 DNA reads as TGTGCCAGTAGTATAAACAGGGACTCCTACGAGCAGTACTTC. The chain uses TRBV19 and TRBJ2-7; tentative D call: TRBD1 (6 bases). The germline gives CDR1 LNHDA, CDR2 SQIVND (reference sequence). V was pared by 2 bases and J by 0 bases, with 8 bases between. The CDR3 runs to 14 residues.

The chain combines TRBV20-1 with TRBJ2-5; the D gene is possibly TRBD2 (6 bases). CDR3 length: 13 residues. Germline V lookup: CDR1 DFQATT, CDR2 SNEGSKA (reference sequence). Deletions cut 6 bases from V and 3 bases from J, with 14 bases between. The chain's CDR3 is CSAARDSEETQYF. The CDR3 bases are TGCAGTGCCGCCAGGGACTCTGAAGAGACCCAGTACTTC.

CDR3 sequence reads: CSARDPLGRGYNEQFF. CDR3 coding DNA: TGCAGTGCTAGAGACCCCCTCGGGAGAGGTTACAATGAGCAGTTCTTC. The chain couples TRBV20-1 to TRBJ2-1, with D perhaps TRBD2 (6 bases). Trimming pared 0 bases from V and 4 bases from J, leaving 16 bases between. This CDR3 region has 16 residues. The germline V gene encodes CDR1 DFQATT and CDR2 SNEGSKA (reference sequence).

This clonotype was detected only once. A much larger clone lies a single base off, so this may be a read error. V gene TRBV7-2 combines with J gene TRBJ2-5; the D gene is possibly TRBD2 (6 bases). The V gene's germline CDR1 is SGHTA and CDR2 FQGNSA. The CDR3 consists of 14 residues. The CDR3 sequence is CVSSLGSSGETQYF. DNA of the CDR3: TGTGTCAGCAGCTTAGGGAGTAGCGGAGAGACCCAGTACTTC.

This clonotype appeared many times. This chain joins TRBV24-1 and TRBJ1-2, with TRBD1 as a possible D gene (6 bases). The CDR3 is 15 residues long. CDR1 is KGHDR and CDR2 is SFDVKD in the germline V gene. Trimming cost V 3 bases and J 8 bases, with 18 bases left between them. The CDR3 region is CATSDLSEGGDGYTF. The CDR3 DNA is TGTGCCACCAGTGATCTATCGGAGGGGGGGGACGGCTACACCTTC.

This chain joins TRBV12-3 or TRBV12-4 and TRBJ2-3; D is possibly TRBD2 (6 bases). Trimming removed 3 bases at V and 8 bases at J, with 18 bases between. The CDR3 has 15 residues. The CDR3 loop reads CASSFSGLAMATQYF. The CDR3 DNA follows: TGTGCCAGCAGTTTTTCGGGGCTAGCGATGGCTACGCAGTATTTT.

J is TRBJ1-2 and V is TRBV18; D is undetermined. This CDR3 region has 15 residues. V was cut by 3 bases and J by 4 bases, with 15 bases left in between. CDR1 is KGHSH and CDR2 is LQKENI in the germline V gene. The CDR3 sequence: CASSPAASSTYGYTF. In DNA, the CDR3 is TGTGCCAGCTCACCGGCGGCCAGCTCAACCTATGGCTACACCTTC.

As to this clonotype: A much larger clone lies one base from this, so it may be a read error. The chain has TRBV20-1 and TRBJ2-5; possibly TRBD1 or TRBD2 for D (5 bases each). Germline V gives CDR1 DFQATT, CDR2 SNEGSKA (reference sequence). The CDR3 totals 14 residues. V was shortened by 6 bases and J by 9 bases, with 23 bases between the two germline ends. DNA of the CDR3: TGCAGTGCATACCGGGACCCGCCGGGCGAGGCCCAGTACTTC. Encoded protein: CSAYRDPPGEAQYF.

This clonotype has only a few counts. The chain combines TRBV5-1 with TRBJ1-3; D is perhaps TRBD1 (6 bases). V shed 0 bases and J shed 0 bases, with 10 bases lying between them. Germline loops: CDR1 SGHRS, CDR2 YFSETQ. CDR3 length: 16 amino acids. CDR3 bases: TGCGCCAGCAGCTTGGCCCTACAGGGCTCTGGAAACACCATATATTTT. It is translated as CASSLALQGSGNTIYF.

This clonotype occurred many times. The V and J genes are TRBV5-1 and TRBJ2-7; maybe TRBD1 (6 bases). This CDR3 comprises 15 residues. V shed 0 bases and J shed 3 bases, with 13 bases lying between them. Germline V gene sequence: CDR1 SGHRS, CDR2 YFSETQ. CDR3 sequence reads: CASSLGPDSGYEQYF. In nucleotides, the CDR3 is TGCGCCAGCAGCTTGGGTCCGGACAGCGGCTACGAGCAGTACTTC.

This clonotype was seen many times. J is TRBJ1-4 and V is TRBV20-1; the D is unclear. The germline V gene has CDR1 DFQATT and CDR2 SNEGSKA (reference sequence). Trimming took 5 bases from V and 0 from J, leaving 7 bases between them. The CDR3 spans 13 residues. In DNA form, the CDR3 reads TGCAGTGCTTTAGCATCAACTAATGAAAAACTGTTTTTT. Translation: CSALASTNEKLFF.

This clonotype was counted many times. Compared with germline, one end of the junction differs, possibly owing to a read error. The V call is TRBV12-3 or TRBV12-4, the J call TRBJ1-1; D is unresolved. This CDR3 is built from 13 residues. The CDR3 region has the DNA TGTGCCAGCAGTTTCGCAACGTACGCTGATGCTTTCTTT. This codes for CASSFATYADAFF.

This clonotype was counted ten times or more. The rearrangement links TRBV20-1 to TRBJ1-2, with no clear D. Germline V gene sequence: CDR1 DFQATT, CDR2 SNEGSKA (reference sequence). Between the trimmed V and J ends, which lost 3 bases and 6 bases, there was a span of 8 bases. The CDR3 extends over 11 amino acids. CDR3 coding DNA: TGCAGTGCTAGTGGCGAGAATGGCTACACCTTC. This sequence encodes CSASGENGYTF.

This clonotype was recorded many times. V and J are TRBV2 and TRBJ2-7, with 8 bases lining up with TRBD2. The CDR3 has 15 residues. V shed 4 bases and J 0 bases; nucleotides not matched to a gene: 5. Germline V gene data show CDR1 as SNHLY and CDR2 as FYNNEI. DNA for the CDR3: TGTGCCAGCAGTGCGGGGGGGCTTCCCTCCTACGAGCAGTACTTC. Encoded protein: CASSAGGLPSYEQYF.

There are many counts of this clonotype. The V and J genes are TRBV7-2 and TRBJ2-7, with 8 bases fitting TRBD2. Germline-derived CDR1 and CDR2 are SGHTA and FQGNSA. The V gene end was trimmed by 2 bases and the J gene end by 6 bases; junction bases not matched to a gene: 6. The CDR3 runs 14 residues. CDR3 in amino acids: CASSLLGGRSEQYF. In nucleotides, the CDR3 is TGTGCCAGCAGCTTATTGGGCGGGAGGTCCGAGCAGTACTTC.